One and the same sample provided the 9 T cell receptor beta chains below, sequenced in a study of blood T cell repertoires in COVID-19. Repertoires were generated with immunoSEQ multiplex PCR, while TCRdb's copy carries only in-frame clones and drops some. The sample yields fewer than 300,000 clones, more than 70% seen once. Sequenced input: peripheral blood. The receptor source for this set is a man older than 75 with acute or convalescent COVID-19.

The genes are TRBV5-1 and TRBJ2-4; a weak D match, TRBD1 (6 bases). The V end lost 3 bases, the J end lost 8 bases, and 9 bases lay between the germline ends. Per germline, CDR1 SGHRS and CDR2 YFSETQ. The CDR3 runs to 12 residues. CDR3 residues: CASSSQGYIQYF. The DNA for the CDR3 is TGCGCCAGCAGCTCACAGGGTTACATTCAGTACTTC.

The chain joins TRBV6-1 to TRBJ2-2; D is perhaps TRBD1 (6 bases). Germline lookup yields CDR1 MNHNS and CDR2 SASEGT. The CDR3 length is 15 residues. The V end lost 2 bases, the J end lost 6 bases, and 13 bases lay between the germline ends. The CDR3 nucleotides read TGTGCCAGCAGTGAACTTGGCAGGGGAGCCGGGGAGCTGTTTTTT. Translation: CASSELGRGAGELFF.

This rearrangement joins TRBV24-1 to TRBJ1-2; D may be TRBD1 (6 bases). CDR1 is KGHDR and CDR2 is SFDVKD in the germline V gene. V shed 5 bases and J shed 5 bases, with 20 bases lying between them. The CDR3 extends over 16 amino acids. The CDR3 DNA sequence: TGTGCCACCAGTGGGGGAAATTTACAGGGACCATATGGCTACACCTTC. The encoded protein is CATSGGNLQGPYGYTF.

The V and J genes are TRBV7-3 and TRBJ2-1, with TRBD2 as a possible D gene (5 bases). The CDR3 sequence is 14 residues long. Germline CDR1 SGHTA, CDR2 FQGTGA. V dropped 0 bases and J dropped 8 bases, with 11 bases sitting between them. In DNA form, the CDR3 reads TGTGCCAGCAGCTTAACGTCTAGCACCTATGAGCAGTTCTTC. Amino acid sequence: CASSLTSSTYEQFF.

This clone came up many times. The CDR3 DNA is TGTGCCAGCAGAACGCAGGGGGCTACCAATCAGCCCCAGCATTTT. Translating gives CASRTQGATNQPQHF. The chain carries TRBV2 and TRBJ1-5; 8 bases match TRBD1. Germline-derived CDR1 and CDR2 are SNHLY and FYNNEI. V was pared by 6 bases and J by 3 bases, with 7 bases of the junction left unmatched. The CDR3 runs 15 residues.

The V gene is TRBV5-5, the J gene TRBJ2-7; D not certain. The CDR3 contains 14 residues. Germline CDR1 is SGHKS and CDR2 is YYEKEE (reference sequence). Trimming pared 0 bases from V and 1 base from J, leaving 8 bases between. The chain's CDR3 is CASSLAGSSYEQYF. DNA for the CDR3: TGTGCCAGCAGCTTGGCCGGGTCGTCCTACGAGCAGTACTTC.

This CDR3 is CASRRGQGNQPQHF. DNA for the CDR3: TGTGCCAGCAGACGGGGACAGGGAAATCAGCCCCAGCATTTT. V and J are TRBV5-5 and TRBJ1-5; 9 bases agree with TRBD1. This CDR3 spans 14 amino acids. Germline CDR1 is SGHKS and CDR2 is YYEKEE (reference sequence). With V trimmed by 5 bases and J by 4 bases, 4 bases remained unmatched.

The V gene is TRBV10-3, the J gene TRBJ2-1; TRBD2 agrees at 9 bases. In germline, CDR1 is ENHRY, CDR2 SYGVKD. Unmatched junction bases numbered 7, after V lost 10 bases and J lost 3 bases. The CDR3 runs to 14 residues. CDR3 coding DNA: TGTGCCAGCCGGGGACTAGCCGGCTACAATGAGCAGTTCTTC. As protein: CASRGLAGYNEQFF.

The CDR3 protein is CASSYLPTGMNTEAFF. The CDR3 region has the DNA TGTGCCAGCAGTTACCTTCCGACAGGCATGAACACTGAAGCTTTCTTT. This rearrangement joins TRBV6-5 to TRBJ1-1; D might be TRBD1 (6 bases). CDR3 length: 16 residues. Germline lookup yields CDR1 MNHEY and CDR2 SVGAGI. The ends were cut back, 2 bases at V and 0 bases at J, with 13 bases in the middle.